This T cell receptor (beta chain) comes out of a study of T cells in Graves' hyperthyroidism and ophthalmopathy. Overall study context: Peripheral blood was collected at initial diagnosis, before any treatment.

Each diagnosis drew on symptoms, thyroxine, TRAb, thyroid ultrasound and orbital computed tomography findings. Germline CDR1 is KGHDR and CDR2 is SFDVKD. V gave up 5 bases and J gave up 3 bases, with 14 bases separating them. The CDR3 covers 15 residues. The TCR beta CDR3 regions underwent amplification using RNA transcripts as the source. The HTBI primer set drove a first-round RT-PCR of the TCR CDR3. Each CDR3 protein is one row after TCRdb ran MiXCR on the multiplex PCR reads. The sample lists 490,000 or so distinct CDR3 sequences, less than 25% seen once, with 49% in the top ten. The chain uses TRBV24-1 and TRBJ2-3; possibly TRBD2 for D (6 bases). The sample was blood. This clonotype was obtained from an older woman with Graves' ophthalmopathy. This CDR3 reads CATSVGGAGTDTQYF. The CDR3 region has the DNA TGTGCCACCAGTGTGGGCGGAGCGGGTACAGATACGCAGTATTTT.